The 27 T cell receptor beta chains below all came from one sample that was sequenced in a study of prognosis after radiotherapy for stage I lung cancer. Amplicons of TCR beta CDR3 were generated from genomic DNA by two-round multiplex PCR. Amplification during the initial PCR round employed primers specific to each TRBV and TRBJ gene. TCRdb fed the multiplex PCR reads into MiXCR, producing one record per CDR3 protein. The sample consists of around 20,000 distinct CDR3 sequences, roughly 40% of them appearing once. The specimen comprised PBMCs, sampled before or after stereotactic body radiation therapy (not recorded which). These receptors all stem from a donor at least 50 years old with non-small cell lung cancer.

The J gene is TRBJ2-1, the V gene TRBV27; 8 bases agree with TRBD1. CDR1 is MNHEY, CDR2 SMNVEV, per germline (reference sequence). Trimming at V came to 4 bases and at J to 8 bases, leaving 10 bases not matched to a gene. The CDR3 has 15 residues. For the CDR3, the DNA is TGTGCCAGCAGTTCCCGCACCCTGACAGGGGATGAGCAGTTCTTC. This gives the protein CASSSRTLTGDEQFF.

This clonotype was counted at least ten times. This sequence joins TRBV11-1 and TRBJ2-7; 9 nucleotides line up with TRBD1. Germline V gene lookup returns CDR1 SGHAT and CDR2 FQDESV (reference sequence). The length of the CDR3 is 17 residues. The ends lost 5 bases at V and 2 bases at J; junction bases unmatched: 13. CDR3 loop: CASSLGGDRVRPYEQYF. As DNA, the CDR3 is TGTGCCAGCAGCCTAGGGGGGGACAGGGTGAGACCCTACGAGCAGTACTTC.

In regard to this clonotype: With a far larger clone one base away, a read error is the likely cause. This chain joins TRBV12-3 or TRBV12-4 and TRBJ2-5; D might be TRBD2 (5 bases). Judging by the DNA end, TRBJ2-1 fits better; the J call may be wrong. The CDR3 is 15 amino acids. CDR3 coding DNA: TGTGCCAGCAGTTTAGGTCTTTACTCGCTGAGCGGGCAGTTCTTC. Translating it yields CASSLGLYSLSGQFF.

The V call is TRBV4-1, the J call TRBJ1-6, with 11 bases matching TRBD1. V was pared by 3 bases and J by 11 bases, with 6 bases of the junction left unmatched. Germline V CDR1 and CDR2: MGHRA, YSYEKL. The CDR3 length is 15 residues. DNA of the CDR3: TGCGCCAGCAGCCATGACCGGGACAGGGGGACACCCCTCCACTTT. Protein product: CASSHDRDRGTPLHF.

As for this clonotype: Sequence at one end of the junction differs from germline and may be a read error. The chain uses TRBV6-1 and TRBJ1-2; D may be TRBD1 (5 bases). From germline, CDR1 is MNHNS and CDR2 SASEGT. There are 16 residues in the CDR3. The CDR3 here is CASSKQTGTANYGYTF. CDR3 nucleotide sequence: TGTGCCAGCAGTAAACAGACCGGGACCGCTAATTATGGCTACACCTTC.

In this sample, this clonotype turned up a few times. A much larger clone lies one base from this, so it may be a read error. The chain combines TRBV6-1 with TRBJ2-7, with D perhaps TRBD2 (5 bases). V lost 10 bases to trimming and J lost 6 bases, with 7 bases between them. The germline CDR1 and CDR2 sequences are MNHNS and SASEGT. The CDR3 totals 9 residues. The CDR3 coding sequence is TGTGCCAACGGGGTCGAGCAGTACTTC. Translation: CANGVEQYF.

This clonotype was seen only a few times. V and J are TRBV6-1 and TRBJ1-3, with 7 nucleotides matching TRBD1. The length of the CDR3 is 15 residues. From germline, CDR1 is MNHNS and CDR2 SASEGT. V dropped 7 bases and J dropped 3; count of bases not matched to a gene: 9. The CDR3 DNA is TGTGCCAGCACCTCGCTAGGGGGCTTTGGAAACACCATATATTTT. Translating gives CASTSLGGFGNTIYF.

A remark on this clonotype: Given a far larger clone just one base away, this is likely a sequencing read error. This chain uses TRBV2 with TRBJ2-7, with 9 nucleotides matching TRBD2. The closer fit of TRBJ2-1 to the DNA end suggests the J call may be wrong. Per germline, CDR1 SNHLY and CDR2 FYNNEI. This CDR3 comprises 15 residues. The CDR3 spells CASSIIAGASNEQFF. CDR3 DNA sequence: TGTGCCAGCAGTATTATAGCGGGAGCGTCCAATGAGCAGTTCTTC.

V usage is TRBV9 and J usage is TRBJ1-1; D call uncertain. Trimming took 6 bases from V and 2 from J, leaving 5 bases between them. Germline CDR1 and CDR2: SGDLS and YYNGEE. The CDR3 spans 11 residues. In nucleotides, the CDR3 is TGTGCCAGCACCGCAAACACTGAAGCTTTCTTT. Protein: CASTANTEAFF.

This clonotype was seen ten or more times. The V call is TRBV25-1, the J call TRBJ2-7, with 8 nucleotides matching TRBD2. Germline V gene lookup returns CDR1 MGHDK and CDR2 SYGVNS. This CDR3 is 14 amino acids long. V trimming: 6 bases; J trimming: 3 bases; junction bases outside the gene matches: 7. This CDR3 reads CASSKLSGSYEQYF. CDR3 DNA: TGTGCCAGCAGCAAATTAAGCGGGAGCTACGAGCAGTACTTC.

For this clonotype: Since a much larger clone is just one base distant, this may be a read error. In nucleotides, the CDR3 is TGCGCCAGCAGCCCTTCTAGGACATGGACCTACGAGCAGTACTTC. Residues: CASSPSRTWTYEQYF. V is TRBV5-1 and J is TRBJ2-7; weak D call: TRBD1 (5 bases). V shed 4 bases and J shed 2 bases, with 16 bases lying between them. Germline V gene data show CDR1 as SGHRS and CDR2 as YFSETQ. CDR3 length equals 15 residues.

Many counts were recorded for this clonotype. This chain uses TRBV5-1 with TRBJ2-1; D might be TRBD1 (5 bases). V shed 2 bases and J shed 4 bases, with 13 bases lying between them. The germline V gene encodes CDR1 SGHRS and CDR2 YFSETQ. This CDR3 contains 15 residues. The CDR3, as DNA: TGCGCCAGCAGCTTCCAGGGAAGCCCTTACAATGAGCAGTTCTTC. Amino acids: CASSFQGSPYNEQFF.

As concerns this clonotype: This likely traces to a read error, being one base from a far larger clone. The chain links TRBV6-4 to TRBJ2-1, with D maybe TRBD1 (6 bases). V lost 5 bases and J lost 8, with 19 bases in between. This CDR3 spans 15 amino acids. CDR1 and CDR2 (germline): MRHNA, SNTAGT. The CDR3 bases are TGTGCCAGCAGTTACGAGTACAGGGAGTGGCATGAGCAGTTCTTC. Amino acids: CASSYEYREWHEQFF.

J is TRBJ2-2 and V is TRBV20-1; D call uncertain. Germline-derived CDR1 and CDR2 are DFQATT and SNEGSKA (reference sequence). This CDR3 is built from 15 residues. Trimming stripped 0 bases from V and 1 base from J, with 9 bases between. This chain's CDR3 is CSARDRRMNTGELFF. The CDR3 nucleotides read TGCAGTGCTAGAGATCGGCGGATGAACACCGGGGAGCTGTTTTTT.

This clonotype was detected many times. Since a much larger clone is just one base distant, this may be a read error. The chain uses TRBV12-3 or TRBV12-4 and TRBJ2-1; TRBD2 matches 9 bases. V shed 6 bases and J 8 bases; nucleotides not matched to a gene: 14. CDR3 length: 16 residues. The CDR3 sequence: CASSNRGTSQEYEQFF. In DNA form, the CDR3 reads TGTGCCAGCAGCAACCGCGGGACTAGCCAAGAGTATGAGCAGTTCTTC.

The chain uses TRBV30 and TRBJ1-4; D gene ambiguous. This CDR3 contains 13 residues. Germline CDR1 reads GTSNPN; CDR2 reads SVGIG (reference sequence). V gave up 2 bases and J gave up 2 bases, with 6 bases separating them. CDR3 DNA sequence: TGTGCCTGGAGTAGCCCTACTAATGAAAAACTGTTTTTT. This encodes CAWSSPTNEKLFF.

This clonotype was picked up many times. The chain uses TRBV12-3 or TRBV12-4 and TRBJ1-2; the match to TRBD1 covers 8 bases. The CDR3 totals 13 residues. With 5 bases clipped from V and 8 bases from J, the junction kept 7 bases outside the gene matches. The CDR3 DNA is TGTGCCAGCAGTCTCGGACAGGGTCGAGGCTACACCTTC. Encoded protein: CASSLGQGRGYTF.

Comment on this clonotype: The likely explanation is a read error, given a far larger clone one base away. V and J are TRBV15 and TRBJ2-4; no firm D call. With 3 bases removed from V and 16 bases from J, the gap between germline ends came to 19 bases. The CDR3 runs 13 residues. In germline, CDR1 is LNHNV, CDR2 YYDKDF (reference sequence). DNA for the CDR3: TGTGCCACCAGCAGGGAATTTATAGAGACCCATTACTTC. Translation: CATSREFIETHYF.

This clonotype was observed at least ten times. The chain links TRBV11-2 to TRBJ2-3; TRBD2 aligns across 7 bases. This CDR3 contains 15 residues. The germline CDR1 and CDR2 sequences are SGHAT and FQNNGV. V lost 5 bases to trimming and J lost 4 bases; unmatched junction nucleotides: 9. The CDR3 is CASSPIGGSSDTQYF. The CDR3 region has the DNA TGTGCCAGCAGCCCTATCGGCGGGAGCTCAGATACGCAGTATTTT.

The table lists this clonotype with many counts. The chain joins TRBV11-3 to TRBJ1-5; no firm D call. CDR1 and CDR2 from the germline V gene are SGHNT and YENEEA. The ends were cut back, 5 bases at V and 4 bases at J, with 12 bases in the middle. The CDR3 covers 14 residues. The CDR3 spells CASSPAGANQPQHF. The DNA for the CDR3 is TGTGCCAGCAGCCCTGCCGGAGCGAATCAGCCCCAGCATTTT.

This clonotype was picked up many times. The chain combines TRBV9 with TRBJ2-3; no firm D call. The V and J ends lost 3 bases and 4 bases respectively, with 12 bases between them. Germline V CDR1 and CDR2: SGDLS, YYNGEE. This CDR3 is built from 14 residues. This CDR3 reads CASSGATTSDTQYF. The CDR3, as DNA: TGTGCCAGCAGCGGTGCGACCACGTCAGATACGCAGTATTTT.

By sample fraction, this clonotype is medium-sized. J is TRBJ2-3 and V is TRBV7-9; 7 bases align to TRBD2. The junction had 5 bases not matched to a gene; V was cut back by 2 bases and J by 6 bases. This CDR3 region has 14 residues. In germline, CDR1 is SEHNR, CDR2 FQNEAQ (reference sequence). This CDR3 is CASSLLSGVDTQYF. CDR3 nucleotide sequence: TGTGCCAGCAGCTTATTGAGCGGGGTCGATACGCAGTATTTT. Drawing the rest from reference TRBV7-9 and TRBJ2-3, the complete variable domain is DTGVSQNPRHKITKRGQNVTFRCDPISEHNRLYWYRQTLGQGPEFLTYFQNEAQLEKSRLLSDRFSAERPKGSFSTLEIQRTEQGDSAMYLCASSLLSGVDTQYFGPGTRLTVL.

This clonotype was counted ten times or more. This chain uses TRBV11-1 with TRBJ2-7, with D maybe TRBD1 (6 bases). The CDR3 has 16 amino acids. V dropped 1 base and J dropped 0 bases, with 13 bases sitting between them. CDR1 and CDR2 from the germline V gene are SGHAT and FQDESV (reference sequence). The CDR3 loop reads CASSLGDMHNSYEQYF. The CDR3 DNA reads TGTGCCAGCAGCTTAGGGGACATGCATAACTCCTACGAGCAGTACTTC.

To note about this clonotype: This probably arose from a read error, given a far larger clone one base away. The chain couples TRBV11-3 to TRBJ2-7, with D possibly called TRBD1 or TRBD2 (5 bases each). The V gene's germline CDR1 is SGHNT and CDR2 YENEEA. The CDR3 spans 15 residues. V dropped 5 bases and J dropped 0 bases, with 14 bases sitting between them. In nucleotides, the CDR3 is TGTGCCAGCAGCGGAATCCGGGACGGCTCCTACGAGCAGTACTTC. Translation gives CASSGIRDGSYEQYF. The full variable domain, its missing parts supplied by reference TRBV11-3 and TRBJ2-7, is EAGVVQSPRYKIIEKKQPVAFWCNPISGHNTLYWYLQNLGQGPELLIRYENEEAVDDSQLPKDRFSAERLKGVDSTLKIQPAELGDSAVYLCASSGIRDGSYEQYFGPGTRLTVT.

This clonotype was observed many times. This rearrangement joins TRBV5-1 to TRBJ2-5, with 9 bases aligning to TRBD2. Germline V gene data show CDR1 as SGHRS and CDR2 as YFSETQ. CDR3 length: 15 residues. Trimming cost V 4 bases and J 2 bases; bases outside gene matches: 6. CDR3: CASSLTTSGQETQYF. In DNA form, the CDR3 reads TGCGCCAGCAGCCTGACGACTAGCGGACAAGAGACCCAGTACTTC. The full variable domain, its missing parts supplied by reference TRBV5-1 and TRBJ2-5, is KAGVTQTPRYLIKTRGQQVTLSCSPISGHRSVSWYQQTPGQGLQFLFEYFSETQRNKGNFPGRFSGRQFSNSRSEMNVSTLELGDSALYLCASSLTTSGQETQYFGPGTRLLVL.

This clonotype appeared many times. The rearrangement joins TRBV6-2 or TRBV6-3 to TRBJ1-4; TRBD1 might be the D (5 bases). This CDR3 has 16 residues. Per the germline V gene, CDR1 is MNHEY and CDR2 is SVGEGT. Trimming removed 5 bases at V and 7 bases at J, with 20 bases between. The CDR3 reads CASSRNPPGAGEKLFF. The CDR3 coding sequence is TGTGCCAGCAGTCGAAACCCTCCTGGGGCGGGTGAAAAACTGTTTTTT.

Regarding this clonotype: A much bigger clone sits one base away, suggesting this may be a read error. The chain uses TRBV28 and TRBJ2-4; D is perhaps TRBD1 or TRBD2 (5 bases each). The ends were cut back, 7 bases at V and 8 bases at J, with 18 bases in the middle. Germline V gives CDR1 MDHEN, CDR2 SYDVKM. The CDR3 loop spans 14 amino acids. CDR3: CASTVGGGQDIQYF. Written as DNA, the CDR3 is TGTGCCAGCACCGTCGGTGGGGGTCAAGACATTCAGTACTTC.